This T cell receptor beta chain was observed in a study of Ad26.COV2.S vaccination and SARS-CoV-2 variants. Turning to the study itself: The study gave Ad26.COV2.S intramuscularly, once or twice 56 days apart. Study conclusions and caveats: Participants given vaccine showed non-spike TCR breadth similar to that of placebo recipients. TCR breadth and depth analyses may have underestimated total T cell responses.

Indicated treatment: 15 to 20 received Ad26.COV2.S at low or high dose, single or two shots; roughly five received placebo; per-sample allocation not given. Following the first vaccine or placebo injection, samples were taken on day 63. Expressing Wuhan-strain SARS-CoV-2 spike, an Ad26 vector served as the vaccine. Germline V gene lookup returns CDR1 SNHLY and CDR2 FYNNEI. The length of the CDR3 is 13 residues. V lost 5 bases and J lost 2, with 10 bases in between. TCRdb's copy holds only in-frame clones and misses some; the assay was immunoSEQ multiplex PCR. The sample lists about half a million clones; about 89% were seen once. Comments on this clone: No antigen is known for it.

The V gene is TRBV2, the J gene TRBJ2-7; D might be TRBD1 (6 bases). Sequencing used peripheral blood, obtained in a trial of Ad26.COV2.S vaccine versus placebo. The clonotype was recovered from a person aged 18-60 years who received the Ad26.COV2.S COVID-19 vaccine or a placebo. CDR3 nucleotides: TGTGCCAGCAGTCAGGGGTACCCCTACGAGCAGTACTTC. Translating gives CASSQGYPYEQYF. Filled out from reference TRBV2 and TRBJ2-7, the complete variable domain reads EPEVTQTPSHQVTQMGQEVILRCVPISNHLYFYWYRQILGQKVEFLVSFYNNEISEKSEIFDDQFSVERPDGSNFTLKIRSTKLEDSAMYFCASSQGYPYEQYFGPGTRLTVT.